This entry lists 10 T cell receptor beta chains sequenced from one sample in a study of blood T cell repertoires in COVID-19. The protocol was immunoSEQ multiplex PCR, while the TCRdb copy is restricted to in-frame clones and leaves out a portion. This sample has around 76,000 clones, with approximately 90% found just once. The source material was peripheral blood. Receptor source: a man between 60 and 70 years old with acute or convalescent COVID-19.

This clone has just one count. V gene TRBV4-1 combines with J gene TRBJ1-2; TRBD1 matches 12 bases. Germline CDR1 is MGHRA and CDR2 is YSYEKL. The CDR3 consists of 16 residues. With 2 bases clipped from V and 7 bases from J, the junction kept 8 bases outside the gene matches. The CDR3 loop is CASSQIPGQGAGGYTF. The DNA of the CDR3 is TGCGCCAGCAGCCAAATCCCGGGACAGGGGGCTGGTGGCTACACCTTC.

Details on this clone: This same CDR3 is encoded by further DNA sequences in the sample. The rearrangement joins TRBV2 to TRBJ1-2; maybe TRBD1 (5 bases). V was cut by 4 bases and J by 4 bases, with 10 bases left in between. This CDR3 comprises 13 residues. CDR1 SNHLY and CDR2 FYNNEI come from the germline V gene. The CDR3, as DNA: TGTGCCAGCAGTGCCCAGGGAAGCTATGGCTACACCTTC. This translates into CASSAQGSYGYTF.

The chain combines TRBV5-1 with TRBJ2-7, with TRBD2 matching 9 bases. This CDR3 has 19 residues. CDR1 and CDR2 from the germline V gene are SGHRS and YFSETQ. After removal of 0 bases from V and 2 bases from J, the junction contained 15 bases not matched to a gene. CDR3 region: CASSLADGKRGADTYEQYF. In nucleotides, the CDR3 is TGCGCCAGCAGCTTGGCCGACGGGAAGCGGGGGGCCGATACCTACGAGCAGTACTTC.

The gene calls are TRBV6-2 or TRBV6-3 and TRBJ2-2, with unresolved D. V lost 6 bases to trimming and J lost 0 bases, with 11 bases between them. CDR3 size: 15 residues. Per germline, CDR1 MNHEY and CDR2 SVGEGT. CDR3 DNA sequence: TGTGCCAGCAGCAGACAACATTCGAACACCGGGGAGCTGTTTTTT. It encodes CASSRQHSNTGELFF.

The V call is TRBV9, the J call TRBJ2-1; no firm D call. Germline V gene sequence: CDR1 SGDLS, CDR2 YYNGEE. Trimming stripped 0 bases from V and 0 bases from J, with 7 bases between. This CDR3 has 15 amino acids. The CDR3 bases are TGTGCCAGCAGCGTAGCGGGTTACTCCTACAATGAGCAGTTCTTC. Amino acid sequence: CASSVAGYSYNEQFF.

V gene TRBV7-9 combines with J gene TRBJ2-7, with TRBD1 matching 8 bases. V lost 1 base to trimming and J lost 5 bases; unmatched junction nucleotides: 4. The CDR3 is 14 amino acids. Looked up from germline, CDR1 is SEHNR and CDR2 is FQNEAQ (reference sequence). The CDR3 here is CASSLGTGRDEQYF. In DNA, the CDR3 is TGTGCCAGCAGCTTAGGGACAGGGCGCGACGAGCAGTACTTC.

The J gene is TRBJ2-2, the V gene TRBV27, with TRBD1 identical over 10 bases. V lost 4 bases, J lost 9 bases, and 11 bases stayed unmatched. Germline V gene data show CDR1 as MNHEY and CDR2 as SMNVEV (reference sequence). The CDR3 sequence is 16 residues long. CDR3 amino acids: CASSSRQGAAERELFF. For the CDR3, the DNA is TGTGCCAGCAGTTCTAGACAGGGGGCCGCCGAACGGGAGCTGTTTTTT.

The genes are TRBV19 and TRBJ2-3; no definite D call. The CDR3 spans 13 residues. V was trimmed by 7 bases and J by 1 base, leaving 9 bases between them. The germline V gene has CDR1 LNHDA and CDR2 SQIVND (reference sequence). The DNA for the CDR3 is TGTGCCAGTAATTTGGGCCGCACAGATACGCAGTATTTT. This gives the protein CASNLGRTDTQYF.

The chain uses TRBV11-2 and TRBJ2-4, with 11 bases aligning to TRBD2. Germline CDR1 and CDR2: SGHAT and FQNNGV. The CDR3 loop spans 12 amino acids. The V segment lost 4 bases and the J segment 10 bases; nucleotides outside the gene matches: 0. CDR3 coding DNA: TGTGCCAGCAGCTCTAGCGGGGGGATTCAGTACTTC. Translation gives CASSSSGGIQYF.

The V call is TRBV6-6, the J call TRBJ2-2; D possibly corresponds to TRBD1 (6 bases). Germline V gene data show CDR1 as MNHNY and CDR2 as SVGAGI (reference sequence). The CDR3 is 16 amino acids. V was clipped by 6 bases and J by 6 bases, with 20 bases between them. The CDR3 spells CASRKTLQGSAGELFF. Written as DNA, the CDR3 is TGTGCCAGCAGGAAGACCTTACAGGGTTCAGCCGGGGAGCTGTTTTTT.